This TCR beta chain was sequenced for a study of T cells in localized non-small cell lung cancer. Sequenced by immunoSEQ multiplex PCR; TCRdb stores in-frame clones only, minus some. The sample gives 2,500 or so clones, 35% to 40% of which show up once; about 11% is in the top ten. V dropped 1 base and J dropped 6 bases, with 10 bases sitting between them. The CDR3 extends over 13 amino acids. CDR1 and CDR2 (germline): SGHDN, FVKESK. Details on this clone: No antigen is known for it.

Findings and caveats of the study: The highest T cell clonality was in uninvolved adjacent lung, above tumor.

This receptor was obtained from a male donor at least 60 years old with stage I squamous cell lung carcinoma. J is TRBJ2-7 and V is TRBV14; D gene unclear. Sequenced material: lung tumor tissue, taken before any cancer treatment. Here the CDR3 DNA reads TGTGCCAGCAGCCAAGGTTCTGCAGTCGAGCAGTACTTC. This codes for CASSQGSAVEQYF.